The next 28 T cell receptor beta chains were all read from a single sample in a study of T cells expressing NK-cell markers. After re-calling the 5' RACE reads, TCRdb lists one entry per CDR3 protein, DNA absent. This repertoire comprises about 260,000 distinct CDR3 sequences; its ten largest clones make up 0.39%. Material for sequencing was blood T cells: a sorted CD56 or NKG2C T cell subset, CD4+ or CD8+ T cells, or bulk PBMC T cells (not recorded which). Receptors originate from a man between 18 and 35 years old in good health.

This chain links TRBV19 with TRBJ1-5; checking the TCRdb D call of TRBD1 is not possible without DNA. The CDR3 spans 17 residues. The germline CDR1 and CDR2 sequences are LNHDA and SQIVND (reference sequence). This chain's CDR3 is CASSRKDRAPSNQPQHF.

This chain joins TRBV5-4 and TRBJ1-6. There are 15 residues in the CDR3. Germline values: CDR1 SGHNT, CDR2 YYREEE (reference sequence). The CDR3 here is CASSLARGGNSPLHF.

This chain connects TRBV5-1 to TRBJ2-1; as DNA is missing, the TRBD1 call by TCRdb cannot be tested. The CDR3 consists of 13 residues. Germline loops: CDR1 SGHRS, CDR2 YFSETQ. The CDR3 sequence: CASSPSPGDEQFF.

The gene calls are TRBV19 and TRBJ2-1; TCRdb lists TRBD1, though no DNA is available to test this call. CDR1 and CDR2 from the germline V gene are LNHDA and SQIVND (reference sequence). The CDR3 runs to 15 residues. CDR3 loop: CASSIGGQGFDEQFF.

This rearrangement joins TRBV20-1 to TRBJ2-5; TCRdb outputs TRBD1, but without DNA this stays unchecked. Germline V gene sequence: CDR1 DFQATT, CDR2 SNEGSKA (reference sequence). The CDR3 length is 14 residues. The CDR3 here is CSASGGHVQETQYF.

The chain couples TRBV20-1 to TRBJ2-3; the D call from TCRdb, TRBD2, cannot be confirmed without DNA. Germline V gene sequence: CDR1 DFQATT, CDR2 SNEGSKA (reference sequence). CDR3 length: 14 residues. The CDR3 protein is CSAPLAGRGDTQYF.

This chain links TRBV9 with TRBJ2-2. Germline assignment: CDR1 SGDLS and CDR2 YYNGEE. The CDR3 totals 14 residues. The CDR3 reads CASSVGPNTGELFF. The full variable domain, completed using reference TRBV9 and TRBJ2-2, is DSGVTQTPKHLITATGQRVTLRCSPRSGDLSVYWYQQSLDQGLQFLIQYYNGEERAKGNILERFSAQQFPDLHSELNLSSLELGDSALYFCASSVGPNTGELFFGEGSRLTVL.

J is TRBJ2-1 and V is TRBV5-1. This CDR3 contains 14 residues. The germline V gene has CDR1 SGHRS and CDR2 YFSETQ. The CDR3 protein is CASSYIGRDNEQFF. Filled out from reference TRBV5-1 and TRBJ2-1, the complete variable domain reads KAGVTQTPRYLIKTRGQQVTLSCSPISGHRSVSWYQQTPGQGLQFLFEYFSETQRNKGNFPGRFSGRQFSNSRSEMNVSTLELGDSALYLCASSYIGRDNEQFFGPGTRLTVL.

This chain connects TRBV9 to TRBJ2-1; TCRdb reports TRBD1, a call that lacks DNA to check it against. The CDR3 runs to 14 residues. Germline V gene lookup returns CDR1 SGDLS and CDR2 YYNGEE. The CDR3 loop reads CASSPRVGYNEQFF.

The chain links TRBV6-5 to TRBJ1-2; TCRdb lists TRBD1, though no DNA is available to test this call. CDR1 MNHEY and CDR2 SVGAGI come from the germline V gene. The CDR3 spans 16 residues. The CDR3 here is CASSYRGQPGGYGYTF.

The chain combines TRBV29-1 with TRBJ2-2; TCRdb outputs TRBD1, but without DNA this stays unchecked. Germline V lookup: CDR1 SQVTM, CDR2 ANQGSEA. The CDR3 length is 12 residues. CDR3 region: CSVYLQGGELFF.

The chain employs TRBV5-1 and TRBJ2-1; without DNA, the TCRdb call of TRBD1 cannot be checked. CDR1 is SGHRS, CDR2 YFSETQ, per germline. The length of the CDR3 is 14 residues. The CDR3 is CASSSPDIYNEQFF.

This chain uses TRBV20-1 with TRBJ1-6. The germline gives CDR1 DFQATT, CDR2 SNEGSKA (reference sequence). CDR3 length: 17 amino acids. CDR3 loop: CSVSYRVTSSYNSPLHF.

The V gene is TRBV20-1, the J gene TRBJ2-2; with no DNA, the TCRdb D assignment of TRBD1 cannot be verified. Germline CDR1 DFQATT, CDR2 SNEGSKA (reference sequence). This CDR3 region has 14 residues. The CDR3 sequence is CSAPGAVGTGELFF.

The CDR3 sequence: CASSLSWTAGDEWSYNEQFF. V is TRBV7-6 and J is TRBJ2-1; TCRdb picks TRBD2, but there is no DNA to check that call. Germline lookup yields CDR1 SGHVS and CDR2 FNYEAQ. This CDR3 has 20 residues.

CDR3 residues: CASSLDPVAGELFF. This chain links TRBV11-3 with TRBJ2-2. CDR1 is SGHNT, CDR2 YENEEA, per germline. There are 14 residues in the CDR3.

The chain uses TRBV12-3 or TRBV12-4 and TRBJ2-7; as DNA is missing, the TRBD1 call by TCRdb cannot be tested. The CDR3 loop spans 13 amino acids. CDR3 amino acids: CASSQGLAYEQYF.

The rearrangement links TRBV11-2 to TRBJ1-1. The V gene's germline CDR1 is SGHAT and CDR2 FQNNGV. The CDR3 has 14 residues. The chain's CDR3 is CASSPERRGTEAFF.

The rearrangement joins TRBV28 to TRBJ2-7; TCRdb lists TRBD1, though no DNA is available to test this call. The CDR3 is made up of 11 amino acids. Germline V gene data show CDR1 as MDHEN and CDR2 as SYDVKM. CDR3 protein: CASRDIYEQYF.

The CDR3 region is CASSSGLAGIIKDEQFF. The rearrangement uses TRBV19 and TRBJ2-1; TCRdb returns TRBD2, unconfirmable since there is no DNA. The CDR3 consists of 17 residues. Germline lookup yields CDR1 LNHDA and CDR2 SQIVND (reference sequence).

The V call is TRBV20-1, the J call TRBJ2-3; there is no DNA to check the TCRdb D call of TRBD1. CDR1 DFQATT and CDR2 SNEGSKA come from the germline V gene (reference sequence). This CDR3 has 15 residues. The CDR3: CSPRAVLGAADTQYF.

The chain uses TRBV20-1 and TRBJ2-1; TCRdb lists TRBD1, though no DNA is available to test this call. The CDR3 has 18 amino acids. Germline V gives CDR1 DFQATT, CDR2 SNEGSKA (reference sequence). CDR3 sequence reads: CSARDRTATSFRNNEQFF.

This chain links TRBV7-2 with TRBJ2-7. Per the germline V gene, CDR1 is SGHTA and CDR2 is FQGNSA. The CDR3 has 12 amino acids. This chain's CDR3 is CASSPPSWQQYF.

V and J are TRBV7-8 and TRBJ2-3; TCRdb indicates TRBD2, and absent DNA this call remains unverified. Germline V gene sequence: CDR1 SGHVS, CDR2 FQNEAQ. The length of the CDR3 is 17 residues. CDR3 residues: CASSLRTSGKSTDTQYF.

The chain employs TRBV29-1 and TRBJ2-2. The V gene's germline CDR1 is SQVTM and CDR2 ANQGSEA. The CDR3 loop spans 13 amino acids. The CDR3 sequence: CSVGSQPTGELFF.

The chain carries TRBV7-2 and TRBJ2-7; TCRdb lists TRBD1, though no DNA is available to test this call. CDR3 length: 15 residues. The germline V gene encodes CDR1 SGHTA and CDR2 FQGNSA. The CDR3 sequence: CASSFQGLGSYEQYF.

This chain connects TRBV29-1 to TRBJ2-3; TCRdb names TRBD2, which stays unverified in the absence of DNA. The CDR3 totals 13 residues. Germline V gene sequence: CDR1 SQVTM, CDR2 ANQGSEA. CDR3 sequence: CSVARLGADTQYF.

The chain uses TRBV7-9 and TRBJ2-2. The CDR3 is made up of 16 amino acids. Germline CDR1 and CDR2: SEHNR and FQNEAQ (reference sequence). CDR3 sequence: CASSPPGLRNTGELFF. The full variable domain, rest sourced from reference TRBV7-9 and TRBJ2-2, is DTGVSQNPRHKITKRGQNVTFRCDPISEHNRLYWYRQTLGQGPEFLTYFQNEAQLEKSRLLSDRFSAERPKGSFSTLEIQRTEQGDSAMYLCASSPPGLRNTGELFFGEGSRLTVL.